This record looks at one T cell receptor beta chain sequence and its context. What it binds is unknown. These data originate in a study of OX40 agonist ivuxolimab in advanced cancers. Study background: Of mixed ages from roughly 23 to 85 and averaging about 60 years, the group was roughly 85% male.

Measured with immunoSEQ multiplex PCR; TCRdb has only the in-frame clones, and not every one. The data show about 40,000 clones, around 89% seen once. The V end was cut by 5 bases, the J end by 2 bases, with 9 bases between. This CDR3 has 13 residues. In germline, CDR1 is SGHAT, CDR2 FQNNGV. Study-level results: Dosing at 0.1 to 3.0 mg/kg was accompanied by clonal expansion of CD4+ and CD8+ blood T cells by week 6. Relatively little clonal expansion, among the lowest observed, appeared in partial responders at 0.1-3.0 mg/kg. The investigators did not determine what antigen specificity the expanded peripheral T cells had.

The specimen comprised CD4+ or CD8+ T cells sorted from blood, sampled in a trial of the OX40 agonist ivuxolimab. This TCR was sampled from an adult with an advanced solid tumor such as melanoma, head and neck, liver or kidney cancer. The rearrangement uses TRBV11-2 and TRBJ1-1; D remains unclear. CDR3 sequence: CASSHGVNTEAFF. The CDR3 region has the DNA TGTGCCAGCAGCCATGGGGTTAACACTGAAGCTTTCTTT.